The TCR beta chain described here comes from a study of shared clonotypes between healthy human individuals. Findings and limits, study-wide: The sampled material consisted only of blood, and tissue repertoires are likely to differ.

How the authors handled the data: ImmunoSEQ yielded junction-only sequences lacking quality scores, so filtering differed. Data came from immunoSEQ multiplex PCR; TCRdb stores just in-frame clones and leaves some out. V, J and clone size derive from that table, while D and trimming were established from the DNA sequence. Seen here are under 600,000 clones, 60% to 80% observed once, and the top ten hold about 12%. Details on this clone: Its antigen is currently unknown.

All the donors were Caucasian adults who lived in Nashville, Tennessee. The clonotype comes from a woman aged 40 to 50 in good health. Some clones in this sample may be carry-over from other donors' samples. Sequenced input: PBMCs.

The CDR3 loop reads CTPSIGSGRETQYF. Here the CDR3 DNA reads TGCACTCCTTCTATTGGGAGCGGGAGAGAGACCCAGTACTTC. V is TRBV1 and J is TRBJ2-5; TRBD2 is the table's D call, not checked against the DNA. TRBV1 is described as a pseudogene. This CDR3 region has 14 residues.